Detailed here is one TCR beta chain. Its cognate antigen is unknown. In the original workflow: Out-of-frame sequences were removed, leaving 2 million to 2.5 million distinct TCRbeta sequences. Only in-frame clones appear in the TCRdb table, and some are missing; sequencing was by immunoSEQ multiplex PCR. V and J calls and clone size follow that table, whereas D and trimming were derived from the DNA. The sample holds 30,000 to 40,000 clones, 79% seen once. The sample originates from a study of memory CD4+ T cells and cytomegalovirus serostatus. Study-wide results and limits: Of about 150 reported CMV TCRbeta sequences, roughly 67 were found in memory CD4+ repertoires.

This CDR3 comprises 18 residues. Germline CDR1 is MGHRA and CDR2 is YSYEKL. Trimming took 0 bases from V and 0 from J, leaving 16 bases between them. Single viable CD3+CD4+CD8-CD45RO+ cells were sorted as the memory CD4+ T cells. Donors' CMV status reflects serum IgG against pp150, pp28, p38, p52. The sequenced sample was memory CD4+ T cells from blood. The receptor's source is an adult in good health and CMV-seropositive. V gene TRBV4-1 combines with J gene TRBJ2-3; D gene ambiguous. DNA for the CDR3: TGCGCCAGCAGCCAAGAGTCGGCATTCAGACGAAGCACAGATACGCAGTATTTT. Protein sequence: CASSQESAFRRSTDTQYF.